A single sample gave rise to the 8 T cell receptor beta chains below, sequenced in a study of memory CD4+ T cells and cytomegalovirus serostatus. Produced via immunoSEQ multiplex PCR; TCRdb's table is partial and in-frame only. Counted here are 70,000 or so clones, 60% to 80% occurring once; the ten biggest clones make up just over 2.5%. The sort gate was single viable CD3+CD4+CD8-CD45RO+ cells for memory CD4+ T cells. What was sequenced was memory CD4+ T cells from blood. The receptor source for this set is an adult in good health and CMV-seropositive.

In this sample, this clone turned up once. V is TRBV5-1 and J is TRBJ1-4; D gene ambiguous. Deletions cut 4 bases from V and 8 bases from J, with 15 bases between. This CDR3 comprises 14 residues. Per the germline V gene, CDR1 is SGHRS and CDR2 is YFSETQ. CDR3 DNA sequence: TGCGCCAGCAGCCCGGGTGCCCAAAACGAAAAACTGTTTTTT. Translated: CASSPGAQNEKLFF.

The chain is built from TRBV5-4 and TRBJ2-3, with 7 bases that match TRBD1. The CDR3 has 14 amino acids. Unmatched junction bases numbered 6, after V lost 4 bases and J lost 4 bases. CDR1 and CDR2 from the germline V gene are SGHNT and YYREEE (reference sequence). CDR3 DNA: TGTGCCAGCAGCGGAAAAGGGGGCCCAGATACGCAGTATTTT. Protein product: CASSGKGGPDTQYF.

Points on this clone: This same CDR3 is encoded by further DNA sequences in the sample. The V gene is TRBV30, the J gene TRBJ2-1; 12 nucleotides align to TRBD2. Trimming took 0 bases from V and 7 from J; bases not matched to a gene: 4. The germline CDR1 and CDR2 sequences are GTSNPN and SVGIG (reference sequence). The CDR3 is 15 residues long. The CDR3 is CAWSVPSGGGNEQFF. In DNA form, the CDR3 reads TGTGCCTGGAGTGTCCCTAGCGGGGGGGGAAATGAGCAGTTCTTC.

The rearrangement links TRBV28 to TRBJ1-4, with a possible D match to TRBD1 (6 bases). The CDR3 runs to 14 residues. Germline CDR1 reads MDHEN; CDR2 reads SYDVKM. V was pared by 1 base and J by 8 bases, with 11 bases between. The CDR3 spells CASSLLQGREKLFF. As DNA, the CDR3 is TGTGCCAGCAGTTTATTGCAGGGGAGGGAAAAACTGTTTTTT.

V usage is TRBV7-7 and J usage is TRBJ1-4, with TRBD1 matching 7 bases. CDR3 size: 15 residues. V shed 5 bases, J shed 5 bases, and the junction held 8 bases outside the gene matches. The germline V gene encodes CDR1 SSHAT and CDR2 FNYEAQ (reference sequence). This chain's CDR3 is CASSPTGQRNEKLFF. The CDR3 bases are TGTGCCAGCAGCCCCACGGGACAGAGAAATGAAAAACTGTTTTTT. The full variable domain, its missing parts supplied by reference TRBV7-7 and TRBJ1-4, is GAGVSQSPRYKVTKRGQDVTLRCDPISSHATLYWYQQALGQGPEFLTYFNYEAQPDKSGLPSDRFSAERPEGSISTLTIQRTEQRDSAMYRCASSPTGQRNEKLFFGSGTQLSVL.

This chain connects TRBV6-5 to TRBJ1-2, with unresolved D. Trimming stripped 6 bases from V and 5 bases from J, with 16 bases between. Per germline, CDR1 MNHEY and CDR2 SVGAGI. The CDR3 spans 14 residues. In DNA, the CDR3 is TGTGCCAGCAGCCCCGGAGACAAGCTATATGGCTACACCTTC. Protein: CASSPGDKLYGYTF.

The V and J genes are TRBV4-1 and TRBJ2-1; D gene unclear. The CDR3 has 16 residues. Germline lookup yields CDR1 MGHRA and CDR2 YSYEKL. Trimming took off 2 bases at V and 4 bases at J, with 15 bases between the two ends. This CDR3 reads CASSQLDLTSYNEQFF. The CDR3 DNA is TGCGCCAGCAGCCAACTGGACCTCACCTCATACAATGAGCAGTTCTTC.

The V gene is TRBV7-2, the J gene TRBJ2-4, with D possibly being TRBD1 (6 bases). V dropped 6 bases and J dropped 0 bases, with 9 bases sitting between them. The CDR3 totals 14 residues. Germline V gene data show CDR1 as SGHTA and CDR2 as FQGNSA. CDR3 region: CASSGTLAKNIQYF. DNA of the CDR3: TGTGCCAGCAGTGGGACACTAGCCAAAAACATTCAGTACTTC.